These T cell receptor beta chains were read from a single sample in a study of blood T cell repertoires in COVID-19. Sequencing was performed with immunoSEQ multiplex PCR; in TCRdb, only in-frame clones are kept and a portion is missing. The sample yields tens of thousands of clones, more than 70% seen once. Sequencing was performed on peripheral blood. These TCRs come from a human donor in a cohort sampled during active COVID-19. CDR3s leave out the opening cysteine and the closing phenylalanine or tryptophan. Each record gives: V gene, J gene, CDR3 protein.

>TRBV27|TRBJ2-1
ASSSERGPAYNEQF
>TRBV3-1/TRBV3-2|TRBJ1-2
ASSQGGPGQGHGYGYT
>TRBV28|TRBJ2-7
ASIATSGYYEQY
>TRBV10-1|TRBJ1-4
ASSEIAGGTNEKLF
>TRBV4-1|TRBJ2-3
ASSLSSGTDTQY
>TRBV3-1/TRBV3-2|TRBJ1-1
ASSQPRMNTEAF
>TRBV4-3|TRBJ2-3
ASSQEPSEDTQY
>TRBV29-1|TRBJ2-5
SVGGATETQY
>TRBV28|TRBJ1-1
ASSRTGTPLNGAF
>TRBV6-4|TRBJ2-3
ASSDSGQNTDTQY
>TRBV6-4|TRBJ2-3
ASSDSPRGSTDTQY
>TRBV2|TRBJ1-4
ASSGTGTANEKLF
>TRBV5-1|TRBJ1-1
ASSEGQGEAF
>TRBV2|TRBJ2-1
ASRRSGGVHEQF
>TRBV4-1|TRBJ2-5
ASSLGTGVRETQY
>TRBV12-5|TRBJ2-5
ASGQGTQETQY
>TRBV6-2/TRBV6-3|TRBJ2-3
ASSSRLAGGADTQY
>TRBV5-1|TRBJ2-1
ASSRGYNEQF
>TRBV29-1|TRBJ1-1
SGRTSNLNTEAF
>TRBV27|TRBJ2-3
ASSIRSGRAQDTQY
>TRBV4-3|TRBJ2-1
ASSQDSTGYDNEQF
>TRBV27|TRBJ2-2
ASSFRQGALTGELF
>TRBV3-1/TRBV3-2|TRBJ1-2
ASSQEGQGGYT
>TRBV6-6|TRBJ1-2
ASSYSMSGNGYT
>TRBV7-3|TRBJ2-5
ASSVGTGTVKTQY
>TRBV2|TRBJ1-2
ASRWLGEDGYT
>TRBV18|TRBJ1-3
ASSPRTLQGSGNTIY
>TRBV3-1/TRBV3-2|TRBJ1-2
ASSQVGLPGGYT
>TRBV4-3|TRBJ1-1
ASSQDTGSGAEAF
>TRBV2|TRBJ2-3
ASTLVDTQY
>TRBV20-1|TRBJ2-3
SASSALLPRTDTQY
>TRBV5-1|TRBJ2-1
ASSSGSGTTYNEQF
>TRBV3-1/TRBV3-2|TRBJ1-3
ASSQGAAGNTIY
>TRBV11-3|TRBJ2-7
ASSLGRGSYEQY
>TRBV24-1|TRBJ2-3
ATALAGGGTDTQY
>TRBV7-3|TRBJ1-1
ASSLKPGTGFTEAF
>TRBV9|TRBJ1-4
ASSVQGRTDEKLF
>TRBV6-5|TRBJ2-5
ASRRDPQETQY
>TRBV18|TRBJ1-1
ASSPLFGMTGNTEAF
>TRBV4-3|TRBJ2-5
ASSPPPSGEAETQY
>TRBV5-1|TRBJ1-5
ASSLDTGGNQPQH
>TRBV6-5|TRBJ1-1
ASRNRGLNTEAF
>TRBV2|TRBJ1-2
ASSVGQGNYGYT
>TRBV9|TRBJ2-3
ASSDQGAGGTDTQY
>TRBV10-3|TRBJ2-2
AISESVALNTGELF
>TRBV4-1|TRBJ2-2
ASSQGDGRAKGGELF
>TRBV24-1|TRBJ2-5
ATSATQGERETQY
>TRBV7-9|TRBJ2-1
ASSTGLASGYNEQF
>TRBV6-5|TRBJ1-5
ASSPDRGGQPQH
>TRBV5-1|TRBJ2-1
ASSFTDRGNEQF
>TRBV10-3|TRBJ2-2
AIKAGANTGELF
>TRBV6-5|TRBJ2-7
ASSSGGGGSYEQY
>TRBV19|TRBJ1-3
ASSPLDRYGNTIY